Below are 9 T cell receptor beta chains sequenced from a single sample in a study of blood T cell repertoires in COVID-19. The method was immunoSEQ multiplex PCR; TCRdb's version includes in-frame clones alone and lacks a portion of them. This table has around 37,000 clones, about 88% appearing once. The specimen sequenced was peripheral blood. These TCRs come from a human donor in a cohort sampled during active COVID-19.

The chain carries TRBV28 and TRBJ1-2; TRBD1 matches 7 bases. CDR3 size: 14 residues. The germline V gene has CDR1 MDHEN and CDR2 SYDVKM. The V segment lost 5 bases and the J segment 2 bases; nucleotides outside the gene matches: 5. CDR3 coding DNA: TGTGCCAGCAGTCACAGGGGTTTAAACTATGGCTACACCTTC. It encodes CASSHRGLNYGYTF.

This chain's CDR3 is CASSEPSGGAEEQYF. DNA of the CDR3: TGCGCCAGCAGTGAGCCTAGCGGGGGGGCCGAGGAGCAGTACTTC. The chain has TRBV10-2 and TRBJ2-7, with 12 nucleotides matching TRBD2. The germline gives CDR1 WSHSY, CDR2 SAAADI. This CDR3 comprises 15 residues. The V gene end was trimmed by 2 bases and the J gene end by 7 bases; junction bases not matched to a gene: 6.

The chain couples TRBV14 to TRBJ2-5; a possible D gene is TRBD2 (5 bases). This CDR3 contains 15 residues. The V end lost 5 bases, the J end lost 0 bases, and 13 bases lay between the germline ends. Germline V gene sequence: CDR1 SGHDN, CDR2 FVKESK. DNA of the CDR3: TGTGCCAGCAGCTCAGCTAGCTCCTACCAAGAGACCCAGTACTTC. Protein: CASSSASSYQETQYF.

The chain employs TRBV19 and TRBJ2-1; 7 bases match TRBD2. Germline V gives CDR1 LNHDA, CDR2 SQIVND (reference sequence). This CDR3 is built from 11 residues. The ends lost 6 bases at V and 10 bases at J; junction bases unmatched: 3. The chain's CDR3 is CASREAGEQFF. In DNA, the CDR3 is TGTGCCAGTAGAGAAGCGGGGGAGCAGTTCTTC.

V is TRBV6-1 and J is TRBJ2-7; 9 bases are a match to TRBD1. Germline assignment: CDR1 MNHNS and CDR2 SASEGT. This CDR3 is built from 13 residues. J gave up 3 bases and V 3 bases, and 0 bases lay outside the gene matches. CDR3 sequence (DNA): TGTGCCAGCAGTGAGGACAGGGGCTACGAGCAGTACTTC. This codes for CASSEDRGYEQYF.

The gene calls are TRBV18 and TRBJ2-1; tentatively, D is TRBD2 (6 bases). CDR3 length: 15 amino acids. The V end was cut by 6 bases, the J end by 2 bases, with 14 bases between. Germline CDR1 is KGHSH and CDR2 is LQKENI. For the CDR3, the DNA is TGTGCCAGCTCCCCCATGGCGGGGACCTACAATGAGCAGTTCTTC. As protein: CASSPMAGTYNEQFF.

This sequence joins TRBV7-9 and TRBJ1-6; 7 positions match TRBD1. With V trimmed by 3 bases and J by 9 bases, 11 bases remained unmatched. The CDR3 contains 16 residues. Germline CDR1 is SEHNR and CDR2 is FQNEAQ (reference sequence). DNA of the CDR3: TGTGCCAGCAGCTTCCTTTCCGGACAGGCAACTTCACCCCTCCACTTT. It translates to CASSFLSGQATSPLHF.

The CDR3 is CASLTGWAVDEQFF. The DNA for the CDR3 is TGTGCCAGCTTAACAGGGTGGGCGGTGGATGAGCAGTTCTTC. This sequence joins TRBV6-5 and TRBJ2-1; possibly TRBD1 for D (6 bases). The CDR3 has 14 residues. V shed 8 bases and J shed 8 bases, with 19 bases lying between them. CDR1 and CDR2 from the germline V gene are MNHEY and SVGAGI.

The chain recombines TRBV5-1 with TRBJ1-4; no clear D gene. The V and J ends lost 0 bases and 8 bases respectively, with 11 bases between them. Per germline, CDR1 SGHRS and CDR2 YFSETQ. The CDR3 has 14 residues. The CDR3 nucleotides read TGCGCCAGCAGCTTGGACGGGTCGATAGAAAAACTGTTTTTT. As protein: CASSLDGSIEKLFF.